This passage covers 12 T cell receptor beta chains from one sample sequenced in a study of T-cell memory formation after mild COVID-19. MiXCR, applied by TCRdb to the 5' RACE reads, yields one record per CDR3 protein. The sample gives hundreds of thousands of distinct CDR3 sequences, approximately 13% of which show up once; about 20% is in the top ten. The source material was PBMCs or a T cell subset sorted from them (not recorded which). Every receptor here comes from a man between 18 and 35 years old who had mild COVID-19 (a few samples of this study predate the infection). Cell type and time point are not known.

This clonotype has more than one count but fewer than ten. This rearrangement joins TRBV27 to TRBJ2-7; D remains ambiguous. The germline V gene has CDR1 MNHEY and CDR2 SMNVEV (reference sequence). The CDR3 is 14 residues long. Trimming cost V 8 bases and J 3 bases, with 17 bases left between them. CDR3 sequence reads: CASARLGQLYEQYF. The CDR3 DNA sequence: TGTGCCAGCGCACGGTTGGGTCAGCTCTACGAGCAGTACTTC.

This clonotype came up many times. V is TRBV4-2 and J is TRBJ2-5, with TRBD2 matching 11 bases. The junction had 2 bases not matched to a gene; V was cut back by 0 bases and J by 5 bases. CDR1 is LGHNA and CDR2 is YNFKEQ in the germline V gene. The CDR3 runs 15 residues. The CDR3 DNA sequence: TGTGCCAGCAGCCAAGATAGCGGGGGGGCCGAGACCCAGTACTTC. It is translated as CASSQDSGGAETQYF.

This clonotype has more than one count but fewer than ten. The chain combines TRBV12-5 with TRBJ2-2, with 9 bases aligning to TRBD1. V lost 4 bases to trimming and J lost 5 bases; unmatched junction nucleotides: 8. Germline V gives CDR1 LGHNT, CDR2 FRNRAP. The CDR3 runs 16 residues. CDR3 bases: TGTGCTAGTGGTTGGAAATGGACAGGGGTGACCGGGGAGCTGTTTTTT. Its protein is CASGWKWTGVTGELFF.

The chain links TRBV30 to TRBJ1-2; D is unclear. The length of the CDR3 is 13 residues. Germline values: CDR1 GTSNPN, CDR2 SVGIG (reference sequence). V lost 4 bases and J 8 bases, leaving 17 bases between the germline ends. CDR3 region: CAWIEATFGGYTF. The CDR3 region has the DNA TGTGCCTGGATCGAAGCTACTTTTGGAGGCTACACCTTC.

This rearrangement joins TRBV12-3 or TRBV12-4 to TRBJ1-4; D is uncertain. The V gene lost 6 bases and the J gene lost 4 bases, with 6 bases spanning the gap. The CDR3 runs to 12 residues. CDR3 amino acids: CASRLGNEKLFF. The CDR3 region has the DNA TGTGCCAGCAGGCTGGGTAATGAAAAACTGTTTTTT.

This clonotype has only a few counts. The V call is TRBV3-1, the J call TRBJ2-3, with 11 positions matching TRBD2. Looked up from germline, CDR1 is LGHDT and CDR2 is YNNKEL (reference sequence). V gave up 1 base and J gave up 2 bases; unmatched junction bases: 2. The CDR3 contains 16 residues. CDR3 protein: CASSQASGGFTDTQYF. The CDR3 DNA sequence: TGTGCCAGCAGCCAAGCTAGCGGGGGGTTCACAGATACGCAGTATTTT.

The chain recombines TRBV3-1 with TRBJ2-2, with 8 bases lining up with TRBD1. The CDR3 covers 17 residues. Germline V gives CDR1 LGHDT, CDR2 YNNKEL (reference sequence). The J segment lost 6 bases and the V segment lost 0 bases, leaving 9 bases of the junction unmatched. The CDR3 reads CASSQDRNRGFPGELFF. The CDR3 DNA reads as TGTGCCAGCAGCCAAGATCGGAACAGGGGGTTCCCCGGGGAGCTGTTTTTT.

This rearrangement joins TRBV11-2 to TRBJ1-1; tentatively, D is TRBD1 (5 bases). CDR3 size: 14 residues. The V gene's germline CDR1 is SGHAT and CDR2 FQNNGV. V was clipped by 0 bases and J by 4 bases, with 9 bases between them. In nucleotides, the CDR3 is TGTGCCAGCAGCTTAGAAGGGGCCTTCACTGAAGCTTTCTTT. Translating it yields CASSLEGAFTEAFF. The full variable domain, completed using reference TRBV11-2 and TRBJ1-1, is EAGVAQSPRYKIIEKRQSVAFWCNPISGHATLYWYQQILGQGPKLLIQFQNNGVVDDSQLPKDRFSAERLKGVDSTLKIQPAKLEDSAVYLCASSLEGAFTEAFFGQGTRLTVV.

This clonotype has only a few counts. The DNA for the CDR3 is TGTGCCAGCAGTTTATTGCCTAGCGGGGCCGGGGAGACCCAGTACTTC. It translates to CASSLLPSGAGETQYF. This chain connects TRBV28 to TRBJ2-5; the match to TRBD2 covers 9 bases. V trimming: 1 base; J trimming: 5 bases; junction bases outside the gene matches: 8. The CDR3 covers 16 residues. Germline loops: CDR1 MDHEN, CDR2 SYDVKM.

A few counts support this clonotype. The chain recombines TRBV18 with TRBJ1-1; 8 nucleotides line up with TRBD1. J gave up 9 bases and V 6 bases, and 9 bases lay outside the gene matches. The CDR3 has 13 amino acids. Looked up from germline, CDR1 is KGHSH and CDR2 is LQKENI. The CDR3 loop is CASSLPGTGQAFF. The CDR3 region has the DNA TGTGCCAGCTCCTTACCCGGGACAGGCCAAGCTTTCTTT.

This clonotype was picked up a small number of times. The chain employs TRBV5-1 and TRBJ2-2; 8 bases agree with TRBD2. CDR1 is SGHRS, CDR2 YFSETQ, per germline. This CDR3 comprises 17 residues. With 3 bases clipped from V and 3 bases from J, the junction kept 10 bases outside the gene matches. The CDR3 loop is CASSSLPLSGDTGELFF. CDR3 in DNA: TGCGCCAGCAGCTCCCTCCCCCTTAGCGGGGACACCGGGGAGCTGTTTTTT.

At least ten counts were recorded for this clonotype. The CDR3 nucleotides read TGTGCCAGCAGTGAAACTAGCGGGGGGGCACATGAGCAGTTCTTC. Translated, it gives CASSETSGGAHEQFF. The V gene is TRBV6-4, the J gene TRBJ2-1, with TRBD2 identical over 13 bases. Germline-derived CDR1 and CDR2 are MRHNA and SNTAGT. CDR3 size: 15 residues. V shed 3 bases, J shed 8 bases, and the junction held 4 bases outside the gene matches.